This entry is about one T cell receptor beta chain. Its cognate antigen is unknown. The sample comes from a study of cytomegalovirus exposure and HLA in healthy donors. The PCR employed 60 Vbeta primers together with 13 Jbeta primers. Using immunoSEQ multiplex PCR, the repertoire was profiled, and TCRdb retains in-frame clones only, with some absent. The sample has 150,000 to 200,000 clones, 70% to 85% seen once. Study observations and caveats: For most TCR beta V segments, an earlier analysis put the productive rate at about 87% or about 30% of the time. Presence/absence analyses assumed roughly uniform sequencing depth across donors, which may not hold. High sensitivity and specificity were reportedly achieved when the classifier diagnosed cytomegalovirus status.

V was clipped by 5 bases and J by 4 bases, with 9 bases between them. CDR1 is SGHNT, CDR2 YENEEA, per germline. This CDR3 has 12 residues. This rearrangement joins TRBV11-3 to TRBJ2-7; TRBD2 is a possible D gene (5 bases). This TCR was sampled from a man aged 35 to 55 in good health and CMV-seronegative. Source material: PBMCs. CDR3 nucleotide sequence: TGTGCCAGCAGCCGCGGAGGTTACGAGCAGTACTTC. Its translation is CASSRGGYEQYF.